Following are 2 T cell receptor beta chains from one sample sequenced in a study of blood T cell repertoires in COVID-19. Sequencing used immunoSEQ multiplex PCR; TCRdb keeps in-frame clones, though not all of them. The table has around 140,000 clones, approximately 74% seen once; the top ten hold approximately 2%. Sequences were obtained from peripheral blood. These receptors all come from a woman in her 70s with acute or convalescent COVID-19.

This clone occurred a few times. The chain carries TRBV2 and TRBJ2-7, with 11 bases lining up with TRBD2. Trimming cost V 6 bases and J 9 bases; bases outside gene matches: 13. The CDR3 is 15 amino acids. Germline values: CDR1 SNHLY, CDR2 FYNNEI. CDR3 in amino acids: CASSSQTETSGVQYF. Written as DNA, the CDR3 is TGTGCCAGCAGCAGTCAGACAGAGACTAGCGGGGTGCAGTACTTC.

Written as DNA, the CDR3 is TGTGCCAGCACCTCTAGAAGGGGGCACTATGGCTACACCTTC. Translated, it gives CASTSRRGHYGYTF. The chain carries TRBV7-2 and TRBJ1-2; TRBD1 matches 7 bases. V was pared by 7 bases and J by 3 bases, with 8 bases of the junction left unmatched. The CDR3 spans 14 residues. CDR1 and CDR2 (germline): SGHTA, FQGNSA.